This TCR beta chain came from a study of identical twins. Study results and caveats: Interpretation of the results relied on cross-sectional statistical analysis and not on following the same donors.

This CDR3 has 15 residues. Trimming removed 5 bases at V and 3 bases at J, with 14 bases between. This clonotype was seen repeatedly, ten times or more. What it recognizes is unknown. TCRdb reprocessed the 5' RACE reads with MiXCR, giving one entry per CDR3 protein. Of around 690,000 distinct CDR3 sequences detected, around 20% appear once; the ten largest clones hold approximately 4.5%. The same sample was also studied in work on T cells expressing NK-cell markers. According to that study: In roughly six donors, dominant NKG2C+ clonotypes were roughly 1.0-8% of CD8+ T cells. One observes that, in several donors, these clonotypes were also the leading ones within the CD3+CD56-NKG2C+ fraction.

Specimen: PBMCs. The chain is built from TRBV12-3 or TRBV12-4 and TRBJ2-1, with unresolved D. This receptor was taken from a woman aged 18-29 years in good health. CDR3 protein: CASSKYTPLYNEQFF. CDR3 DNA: TGTGCCAGCAGTAAATATACCCCTCTCTACAATGAGCAGTTCTTC.